Following are 32 T cell receptor beta chains from one sample sequenced in a study of T-cell reconstitution after alpha-beta-depleted transplantation in children. The authors prepared the TCRbeta library with unique molecular identifiers. One entry per CDR3 protein results from TCRdb running MiXCR on the PCR reads. The sample has 240,000 or so distinct CDR3 sequences; around 13% are singletons. This specimen consisted of PBMCs from the stem cell graft donor, obtained from the stem cell graft. These receptors were obtained from a human donor who donated a stem cell graft to a child with acute lymphoblastic leukemia.

This clonotype appeared many times. The V and J genes are TRBV5-1 and TRBJ2-5; no clear D gene. V dropped 3 bases and J dropped 4 bases, with 10 bases sitting between them. The CDR3 is 13 amino acids. Looked up from germline, CDR1 is SGHRS and CDR2 is YFSETQ. CDR3 nucleotide sequence: TGCGCCAGCAGCTCCGGGTCGCGAGAGACCCAGTACTTC. As protein: CASSSGSRETQYF.

This clonotype was detected many times. The chain couples TRBV10-3 to TRBJ1-6, with D tentatively TRBD1 (5 bases). With 10 bases removed from V and 5 bases from J, the gap between germline ends came to 12 bases. This CDR3 comprises 13 residues. In germline, CDR1 is ENHRY, CDR2 SYGVKD. The CDR3 DNA reads TGTGCCACCCTGGGACGGAATAATTCACCCCTCCACTTT. Amino acids: CATLGRNNSPLHF.

This clonotype occurred many times. The V gene is TRBV6-1, the J gene TRBJ2-7; TRBD2 agrees at 7 bases. CDR1 and CDR2 from the germline V gene are MNHNS and SASEGT. V gave up 7 bases and J gave up 1 base; unmatched junction bases: 7. The CDR3 runs to 14 residues. The CDR3 DNA reads TGTGCCAGCACCCTGACTAGCAGTTCCTACGAGCAGTACTTC. It encodes CASTLTSSSYEQYF.

There are many counts of this clonotype. The V and J genes are TRBV4-1 and TRBJ2-2; TRBD2 is a possible D gene (6 bases). The ends were cut back, 5 bases at V and 4 bases at J, with 14 bases in the middle. This CDR3 region has 15 residues. From germline, CDR1 is MGHRA and CDR2 YSYEKL. The CDR3 DNA reads TGCGCCAGCAGCAACATTGCGGGGCCCACCGGGGAGCTGTTTTTT. This encodes CASSNIAGPTGELFF.

The chain links TRBV4-3 to TRBJ2-5; tentatively, D is TRBD1 (5 bases). V was trimmed by 6 bases and J by 5 bases, leaving 13 bases between them. The germline V gene has CDR1 LGHNA and CDR2 YSLEER. The CDR3 is made up of 13 amino acids. CDR3 protein: CASRGAGDETQYF. CDR3 coding DNA: TGCGCCAGCAGAGGGGCAGGTGACGAGACCCAGTACTTC.

A word on this clonotype: A clone one base away is much larger, so this may be a read error. The chain joins TRBV28 to TRBJ1-4; a possible D gene is TRBD1 (6 bases). This CDR3 is built from 16 residues. Germline CDR1 reads MDHEN; CDR2 reads SYDVKM. CDR3 loop: CASSFKQGTTNETLFF. The CDR3 nucleotides are TGTGCCAGCAGTTTCAAACAGGGAACAACTAATGAAACACTGTTTTTT.

The chain joins TRBV29-1 to TRBJ1-2, with TRBD1 identical over 8 bases. Losses at the gene ends were 6 bases for V and 2 bases for J; bases not matched to a gene: 5. The V gene's germline CDR1 is SQVTM and CDR2 ANQGSEA. The CDR3 consists of 13 residues. CDR3 nucleotides: TGCAGCGTAGGGACAGGTGGGAACTATGGCTACACCTTC. Its protein is CSVGTGGNYGYTF.

This clonotype was seen at least ten times. V is TRBV29-1 and J is TRBJ2-2; no definite D call. The CDR3 sequence is 12 residues long. Per germline, CDR1 SQVTM and CDR2 ANQGSEA. Trimming pared 8 bases from V and 1 base from J, leaving 8 bases between. CDR3 region: CSSKGNTGELFF. CDR3 DNA: TGCAGCTCGAAAGGGAACACCGGGGAGCTGTTTTTT.

There are a few counts of this clonotype. The chain is built from TRBV19 and TRBJ1-2; D unclear. The germline gives CDR1 LNHDA, CDR2 SQIVND (reference sequence). V lost 5 bases, J lost 8 bases, and 15 bases lay in between. CDR3 size: 13 residues. The CDR3 region is CASSPTDSWGYTF. The CDR3 coding sequence is TGTGCCAGTAGTCCGACGGATTCGTGGGGCTACACCTTC.

This clonotype was seen many times. This sequence joins TRBV5-1 and TRBJ2-3, with D possibly being TRBD1 (6 bases). CDR1 SGHRS and CDR2 YFSETQ come from the germline V gene. The V end lost 0 bases, the J end lost 4 bases, and 9 bases lay between the germline ends. The CDR3 is made up of 14 amino acids. The CDR3 protein is CASSLDSGADTQYF. The CDR3 nucleotides read TGCGCCAGCAGCTTGGATTCAGGGGCAGATACGCAGTATTTT.

This clonotype showed up just a few times. The chain is built from TRBV5-1 and TRBJ1-1; 12 bases agree with TRBD1. The CDR3 has 17 amino acids. Per the germline V gene, CDR1 is SGHRS and CDR2 is YFSETQ. J lost 7 bases, V lost 3 bases, and 13 bases had no gene match. The CDR3 region has the DNA TGCGCCAGCAGCTCCGACCCACCGGGACAGGGGGCAATTGAAGCTTTCTTT. Its translation: CASSSDPPGQGAIEAFF.

This clonotype was detected many times. The chain uses TRBV28 and TRBJ2-7; D remains unclear. This CDR3 has 15 amino acids. Germline V gives CDR1 MDHEN, CDR2 SYDVKM. V was clipped by 3 bases and J by 0 bases, with 12 bases between them. CDR3 protein: CASSLPGRLSYEQYF. The CDR3 nucleotides are TGTGCCAGCAGTTTGCCCGGACGGCTCTCCTACGAGCAGTACTTC.

This clonotype was seen many times. J is TRBJ2-4 and V is TRBV6-1; 7 bases map to TRBD1. V shed 10 bases and J 5 bases; nucleotides not matched to a gene: 5. Germline CDR1 MNHNS, CDR2 SASEGT. The CDR3 contains 12 residues. The CDR3 here is CAINRGQNIQYF. For the CDR3, the DNA is TGTGCCATCAACAGGGGCCAAAACATTCAGTACTTC.

This clonotype has at least ten counts. The CDR3 DNA follows: TGCAGCGTTGGGATTGGCCTTGCCGGGGAGCTGTTTTTT. It is translated as CSVGIGLAGELFF. The chain links TRBV29-1 to TRBJ2-2; D gene uncertain. The V gene's germline CDR1 is SQVTM and CDR2 ANQGSEA. CDR3 length: 13 residues. The V end was cut by 4 bases, the J end by 6 bases, with 12 bases between.

Many counts were recorded for this clonotype. V usage is TRBV20-1 and J usage is TRBJ2-1; TRBD2 agrees at 8 bases. CDR3 length: 16 amino acids. Trimming cost V 0 bases and J 1 base; bases outside gene matches: 5. Germline V lookup: CDR1 DFQATT, CDR2 SNEGSKA (reference sequence). The DNA of the CDR3 is TGCAGTGCTAGAGACCGAGCGGGAGATTCCTACAATGAGCAGTTCTTC. It is translated as CSARDRAGDSYNEQFF.

This clonotype occurred many times. CDR3 bases: TGTGCCAGCAGTTTATGGGGTGGGAGGGAGCAGTTCTTC. Residues: CASSLWGGREQFF. The chain employs TRBV27 and TRBJ2-1; a weak D match, TRBD2 (6 bases). The V end lost 1 base, the J end lost 10 bases, and 11 bases lay between the germline ends. Germline V gives CDR1 MNHEY, CDR2 SMNVEV (reference sequence). CDR3 length equals 13 residues.

This clonotype showed up many times. J is TRBJ2-2 and V is TRBV7-2; tentatively, D is TRBD2 (5 bases). The V end was cut by 5 bases, the J end by 0 bases, with 13 bases between. The CDR3 is made up of 16 amino acids. The germline V gene encodes CDR1 SGHTA and CDR2 FQGNSA. The DNA for the CDR3 is TGTGCCAGCAGCCAGACCCTGAGGGCGAACACCGGGGAGCTGTTTTTT. Encoded protein: CASSQTLRANTGELFF.

This clonotype was picked up many times. The V call is TRBV5-1, the J call TRBJ2-3; weak D call: TRBD2 (6 bases). Trimming pared 2 bases from V and 4 bases from J, leaving 14 bases between. From germline, CDR1 is SGHRS and CDR2 YFSETQ. CDR3 size: 15 residues. CDR3 coding DNA: TGCGCCAGCAGCTTTGGAGGGATTAAATCAGATACGCAGTATTTT. Encoded protein: CASSFGGIKSDTQYF. Together with reference TRBV5-1 and TRBJ2-3, the CDR3 gives the full variable domain: KAGVTQTPRYLIKTRGQQVTLSCSPISGHRSVSWYQQTPGQGLQFLFEYFSETQRNKGNFPGRFSGRQFSNSRSEMNVSTLELGDSALYLCASSFGGIKSDTQYFGPGTRLTVL.

This clonotype was seen many times. The rearrangement links TRBV3-1 to TRBJ2-3, with D maybe TRBD1 (5 bases). This CDR3 is 17 amino acids long. V was pared by 1 base and J by 0 bases, with 14 bases between. The V gene's germline CDR1 is LGHDT and CDR2 YNNKEL (reference sequence). In DNA form, the CDR3 reads TGTGCCAGCAGCCAAGGGGCGCGGACAAAGAGCACAGATACGCAGTATTTT. Amino acid sequence: CASSQGARTKSTDTQYF.

This sequence joins TRBV7-2 and TRBJ2-7; D is unclear. The ends were cut back, 8 bases at V and 8 bases at J, with 22 bases in the middle. CDR3 length equals 14 residues. The V gene's germline CDR1 is SGHTA and CDR2 FQGNSA. The CDR3 DNA reads TGTGCCAGCGCTAAAGAAGGCAGATATACGAAGCAGTACTTC. Its protein product is CASAKEGRYTKQYF. Together with reference TRBV7-2 and TRBJ2-7, the CDR3 gives the full variable domain: GAGVSQSPSNKVTEKGKDVELRCDPISGHTALYWYRQSLGQGLEFLIYFQGNSAPDKSGLPSDRFSAERTGGSVSTLTIQRTQQEDSAVYLCASAKEGRYTKQYFGPGTRLTVT.

This clonotype was seen many times. The chain employs TRBV6-5 and TRBJ2-7; D is perhaps TRBD1 (6 bases). The CDR3 is made up of 14 amino acids. V lost 4 bases and J lost 4, with 14 bases in between. Per germline, CDR1 MNHEY and CDR2 SVGAGI. The CDR3 spells CASSFRQARYEQYF. In DNA form, the CDR3 reads TGTGCCAGCAGTTTCCGACAGGCTCGATACGAGCAGTACTTC.

This clonotype showed up many times. The chain is built from TRBV18 and TRBJ2-7; D call uncertain. The germline V and J ends were trimmed by 0 bases and 2 bases, with 11 bases remaining between them. This CDR3 has 15 residues. Germline V CDR1 and CDR2: KGHSH, LQKENI. The CDR3 nucleotides read TGTGCCAGCTCACCACCGGGGTGGGGTACCTACGAGCAGTACTTC. Translation gives CASSPPGWGTYEQYF.

In this sample, this clonotype turned up many times. The CDR3 here is CSAGARGSRGTQYF. The CDR3 DNA follows: TGCAGTGCAGGGGCGAGGGGGTCTCGGGGCACGCAGTATTTT. The V and J genes are TRBV20-1 and TRBJ2-3; D is perhaps TRBD1 (6 bases). The CDR3 consists of 14 residues. V dropped 6 bases and J dropped 9 bases, with 22 bases sitting between them. CDR1 is DFQATT, CDR2 SNEGSKA, per germline (reference sequence).

This clonotype was observed many times. This sequence joins TRBV10-3 and TRBJ1-1; TRBD1 matches at 8 bases. Germline V gene data show CDR1 as ENHRY and CDR2 as SYGVKD. Trimming removed 3 bases from V and 6 bases from J; junction bases left unmatched: 3. The CDR3 is made up of 13 amino acids. The CDR3 DNA reads as TGTGCCATCAGTGACAGGGGGCCATCTGAAGCTTTCTTT. It specifies CAISDRGPSEAFF.

This clonotype was seen many times. The gene calls are TRBV15 and TRBJ2-1, with D possibly matching TRBD2 (5 bases). V shed 5 bases and J shed 4 bases, with 12 bases lying between them. Germline V CDR1 and CDR2: LNHNV, YYDKDF (reference sequence). This CDR3 is built from 14 residues. The CDR3, as DNA: TGTGCCACCAGCGCCGAGACTATGTACAATGAGCAGTTCTTC. This encodes CATSAETMYNEQFF.

The chain has TRBV4-3 and TRBJ2-1; D may be TRBD2 (6 bases). This CDR3 comprises 16 residues. Germline V lookup: CDR1 LGHNA, CDR2 YSLEER. Trimming removed 1 base from V and 2 bases from J, with 12 bases in between. For the CDR3, the DNA is TGCGCCAGCAGCCAAGGCGGGGACTGGGCCTACAATGAGCAGTTCTTC. Translation: CASSQGGDWAYNEQFF.

This clonotype was observed at least ten times. The V gene is TRBV10-3, the J gene TRBJ2-1, with TRBD1 matching over 8 bases. The CDR3 loop spans 16 amino acids. The trim removed 0 bases at V and 7 bases at J, leaving 8 bases unmatched. Germline V gene data show CDR1 as ENHRY and CDR2 as SYGVKD. The CDR3, as DNA: TGTGCCATCAGTGAGTCTGGCTCAGGGGGCTTAAATGAGCAGTTCTTC. Protein sequence: CAISESGSGGLNEQFF.

This clonotype was detected only a few times. This chain links TRBV20-1 with TRBJ2-5; the D gene is possibly TRBD1 (6 bases). Germline V lookup: CDR1 DFQATT, CDR2 SNEGSKA (reference sequence). The CDR3 is made up of 13 amino acids. Trimming removed 5 bases at V and 7 bases at J, with 17 bases between. CDR3 sequence (DNA): TGCAGTGCTTCCGACAGGCAGTTCGGGACCCAGTACTTC. It encodes CSASDRQFGTQYF.

As concerns this clonotype: The CDR3 end shows no conserved phenylalanine or tryptophan, and so a read error is likely. V gene TRBV20-1 combines with J gene TRBJ1-5, with TRBD1 matching 9 bases. Germline V CDR1 and CDR2: DFQATT, SNEGSKA (reference sequence). This CDR3 region has 16 residues. V shed 3 bases and J 7 bases; nucleotides not matched to a gene: 13. CDR3 loop: CSASSRGQGVGQPQHL. CDR3 coding DNA: TGCAGTGCTAGTTCCCGGGGACAGGGTGTGGGACAGCCCCAGCATTTG.

This clonotype was seen at least ten times. This chain uses TRBV5-1 with TRBJ2-7; D not certain. The length of the CDR3 is 13 residues. Germline assignment: CDR1 SGHRS and CDR2 YFSETQ. Trimming removed 4 bases at V and 4 bases at J, with 12 bases between. For the CDR3, the DNA is TGCGCCAGCAGCGAAAGAGGCGTATACGAGCAGTACTTC. Encoded protein: CASSERGVYEQYF. The whole variable domain, remainder taken from reference TRBV5-1 and TRBJ2-7, is KAGVTQTPRYLIKTRGQQVTLSCSPISGHRSVSWYQQTPGQGLQFLFEYFSETQRNKGNFPGRFSGRQFSNSRSEMNVSTLELGDSALYLCASSERGVYEQYFGPGTRLTVT.

About this clonotype: One end of the junction is discordant with germline, which a read error may explain. This chain uses TRBV4-1 with TRBJ2-4; D gene uncertain. Germline V gene lookup returns CDR1 MGHRA and CDR2 YSYEKL. The CDR3 has 15 amino acids. The CDR3 loop is CASSQERRERNSQYF. DNA of the CDR3: TGCGCCAGCAGCCAAGAAAGAAGAGAACGAAACAGTCAGTACTTC.

The gene calls are TRBV12-3 or TRBV12-4 and TRBJ2-3; TRBD2 agrees at 15 bases. The junction had 2 bases not matched to a gene; V was cut back by 4 bases and J by 6 bases. The length of the CDR3 is 15 residues. In DNA form, the CDR3 reads TGTGCCAGCAGTTGGACTAGCGGGAGGGAGGATACGCAGTATTTT. It encodes CASSWTSGREDTQYF.